This section outlines one T cell receptor beta chain sequence together with its context. Germline CDR1 reads SGHTA; CDR2 reads FQGNSA. Trimming took off 2 bases at V and 4 bases at J, with 18 bases between the two ends. CDR3 length: 17 residues. Original methodology: The authors estimated nucleated cell counts from reference gene primer amplification. Generated by immunoSEQ multiplex PCR, the TCRdb table keeps only in-frame clones and is missing some. The V and J calls and the clone size are those of that table, but D and trimming were determined from the DNA. Among more than 130,000 clones listed, approximately 84% were seen once. The entry originates in a study of blood T cell repertoires in COVID-19. The overall study: COVID-19 samples from acute and convalescent phases originated in the United States, Italy and Spain. The analysed material was cDNA or gDNA that came from T cells, B-cell-depleted T cells, or PBMCs.

The receptor comes from an elderly woman in a cohort sampled during active or convalescent COVID-19. The V and J genes are TRBV7-2 and TRBJ1-5; D is undetermined. The sample comprised peripheral blood. The CDR3 DNA sequence: TGTGCCAGCAGCTTAACGGGGTCTCTCGTTTGGAATCAGCCCCAGCATTTT. This encodes CASSLTGSLVWNQPQHF. Combining the CDR3 with reference TRBV7-2 and TRBJ1-5 gives the whole variable domain GAGVSQSPSNKVTEKGKDVELRCDPISGHTALYWYRQSLGQGLEFLIYFQGNSAPDKSGLPSDRFSAERTGGSVSTLTIQRTQQEDSAVYLCASSLTGSLVWNQPQHFGDGTRLSIL.